The 20 T cell receptor beta chains listed next were all sequenced from one sample in a study of blood T cells in healthy people across ages. It was with a sample-barcoded 5' primer and a J-beta primer mix that a second PCR of about 7 to 12 cycles was run. TCRdb re-analysed the 5' RACE reads in MiXCR, keeping a single row per CDR3 protein. The sample holds 600,000 or so distinct CDR3 sequences, more than 20% seen once. Sequenced input: blood. The source is a man aged 70 or older in good health.

This clonotype has only a few counts. This chain connects TRBV4-2 to TRBJ2-3; tentative D call: TRBD2 (6 bases). V lost 0 bases to trimming and J lost 1 base, with 11 bases between them. The CDR3 sequence is 16 residues long. Per germline, CDR1 LGHNA and CDR2 YNFKEQ. The CDR3 DNA sequence: TGTGCCAGCAGCCAAGAGACGGGAGTAGGCACAGATACGCAGTATTTT. It specifies CASSQETGVGTDTQYF.

This clonotype was counted a few times. The rearrangement uses TRBV2 and TRBJ2-7; D might be TRBD1 (6 bases). CDR1 SNHLY and CDR2 FYNNEI come from the germline V gene. The CDR3 extends over 14 amino acids. Trimming cost V 6 bases and J 5 bases, with 17 bases left between them. CDR3 bases: TGTGCCAGCAGCCCAAACAGGGTCGGACACGAGCAGTACTTC. It codes for CASSPNRVGHEQYF.

Many counts were recorded for this clonotype. The chain links TRBV29-1 to TRBJ2-5, with no clear D. V lost 2 bases and J 5 bases, leaving 6 bases between the germline ends. CDR1 and CDR2 from the germline V gene are SQVTM and ANQGSEA. CDR3 length: 11 residues. In DNA, the CDR3 is TGCAGCGTTGAATCAATTGAGACCCAGTACTTC. Protein product: CSVESIETQYF.

The J gene is TRBJ1-2, the V gene TRBV29-1, with D perhaps TRBD1 (6 bases). The V gene lost 2 bases and the J gene lost 8 bases, with 12 bases spanning the gap. Looked up from germline, CDR1 is SQVTM and CDR2 is ANQGSEA. This CDR3 has 12 amino acids. As DNA, the CDR3 is TGCAGCGTTGAATCCCCCGGGACAGGCTACACCTTC. This gives the protein CSVESPGTGYTF.

This sequence joins TRBV28 and TRBJ2-1, with TRBD2 matching over 9 bases. Trimming removed 4 bases from V and 7 bases from J; junction bases left unmatched: 11. CDR3 size: 16 residues. Germline CDR1 MDHEN, CDR2 SYDVKM. The CDR3 nucleotides are TGTGCCAGCAGTTCCGCTGATAGCGGGAGCTGGAATGAGCAGTTCTTC. This encodes CASSSADSGSWNEQFF.

The gene calls are TRBV29-1 and TRBJ2-2; 7 positions agree with TRBD1. The CDR3 is made up of 15 amino acids. CDR1 is SQVTM, CDR2 ANQGSEA, per germline. With V trimmed by 5 bases and J by 1 base, 7 bases remained unmatched. This CDR3 is CSVLMRDRNTGELFF. The CDR3 DNA reads TGCAGCGTTCTTATGAGGGACAGGAACACCGGGGAGCTGTTTTTT.

This chain links TRBV19 with TRBJ2-4, with a tentative D call TRBD1 (6 bases). The CDR3 has 16 amino acids. Trimming left V 1 base short and J 2 bases short, with 12 bases between. CDR1 and CDR2 (germline): LNHDA, SQIVND (reference sequence). CDR3 bases: TGTGCCAGTAGTATAGGCGGACAGTTAACCAAAAACATTCAGTACTTC. Translated: CASSIGGQLTKNIQYF.

The chain couples TRBV5-6 to TRBJ2-7; D is ambiguous. Per the germline V gene, CDR1 is SGHDT and CDR2 is YYEEEE. V lost 3 bases and J lost 2, with 15 bases in between. The CDR3 has 15 residues. The CDR3 spells CASSSRTGLPYEQYF. In DNA, the CDR3 is TGTGCCAGCAGCTCCCGTACCGGGCTCCCCTACGAGCAGTACTTC.

The chain recombines TRBV2 with TRBJ1-1; no clear D. Per the germline V gene, CDR1 is SNHLY and CDR2 is FYNNEI. Trimming took 0 bases from V and 4 from J, leaving 6 bases between them. This CDR3 comprises 13 residues. The CDR3 region is CASSEAMVTEAFF. For the CDR3, the DNA is TGTGCCAGCAGTGAAGCCATGGTCACTGAAGCTTTCTTT.

On this clonotype: The junction and the germline gene differ at one end; a read error may be behind it. The genes are TRBV7-2 and TRBJ2-2, with D possibly TRBD1 on 6 matching bases. The CDR3 contains 16 residues. Germline V gene data show CDR1 as SGHTA and CDR2 as FQGNSA. The CDR3 spells CASSSATGANAGELFF. In nucleotides, the CDR3 is TGTGCCAGCAGCTCAGCGACAGGCGCGAACGCCGGGGAGCTGTTTTTT.

This clonotype was counted only a few times. CDR3: CASSELAASYNEQFF. As DNA, the CDR3 is TGTGCCAGCAGCGAACTAGCGGCCTCCTACAATGAGCAGTTCTTC. This chain uses TRBV11-2 with TRBJ2-1; 8 nucleotides line up with TRBD2. Germline V gives CDR1 SGHAT, CDR2 FQNNGV. The CDR3 totals 15 residues. J lost 0 bases, V lost 5 bases, and 3 bases had no gene match.

The J gene is TRBJ2-5, the V gene TRBV2; unclear D gene. Near its end, the DNA agrees better with TRBJ2-1, so the J call may be wrong. The CDR3 consists of 13 residues. Germline lookup yields CDR1 SNHLY and CDR2 FYNNEI. CDR3: CATSASSYNEQFF. DNA for the CDR3: TGTGCCACCTCAGCGAGCTCCTACAATGAGCAGTTCTTC.

The chain recombines TRBV7-2 with TRBJ1-5; TRBD1 matches 9 bases. CDR3 length: 15 residues. Per germline, CDR1 SGHTA and CDR2 FQGNSA. J gave up 5 bases and V 4 bases, and 6 bases lay outside the gene matches. CDR3 in amino acids: CASSSQGARDQPQHF. The CDR3 DNA sequence: TGTGCCAGCAGCTCACAGGGGGCGCGAGATCAGCCCCAGCATTTT.

This chain joins TRBV7-9 and TRBJ2-2; perhaps D is TRBD1 or TRBD2 (5 bases each). The CDR3 spans 14 residues. Trimming removed 5 bases at V and 3 bases at J, with 10 bases between. Germline CDR1 reads SEHNR; CDR2 reads FQNEAQ (reference sequence). The CDR3 loop reads CASSRGTDTGELFF. The CDR3 DNA reads TGTGCCAGCAGCCGTGGGACGGACACCGGGGAGCTGTTTTTT.

The CDR3 loop is CASSWGQGANQPQHF. Written as DNA, the CDR3 is TGTGCCAGCAGCTGGGGACAGGGGGCTAATCAGCCCCAGCATTTT. The chain recombines TRBV28 with TRBJ1-5, with TRBD1 matching over 12 bases. Germline CDR1 and CDR2: MDHEN and SYDVKM. Germline trimming cut 6 bases from V and 4 bases from J; bases unmatched to any gene: 4. This CDR3 has 15 amino acids.

The DNA of the CDR3 is TGCAGCGTTGGAGCTGGTCTTTTCCCCTGGACTAGCGGCTACGAGCACTACTTC. Its protein product is CSVGAGLFPWTSGYEHYF. The rearrangement uses TRBV29-1 and TRBJ2-5; 10 positions agree with TRBD2. V lost 4 bases, J lost 14 bases, and 28 bases stayed unmatched. The CDR3 totals 18 residues. The germline V gene encodes CDR1 SQVTM and CDR2 ANQGSEA.

This clonotype was detected once. This sequence joins TRBV7-8 and TRBJ2-5, with D possibly being TRBD2 (5 bases). Germline V lookup: CDR1 SGHVS, CDR2 FQNEAQ. There are 18 residues in the CDR3. Trimming pared 0 bases from V and 3 bases from J, leaving 20 bases between. CDR3 in amino acids: CASSLALGKDLGEETQYF. The CDR3 coding sequence is TGTGCCAGCAGCTTAGCGCTCGGAAAGGACTTAGGAGAAGAGACCCAGTACTTC.

This clonotype was seen once. At one of its ends the junction is not consistent with the germline gene, which may arise from a read error. This chain uses TRBV15 with TRBJ2-5; D unresolved. This CDR3 has 15 residues. Germline CDR1 and CDR2: LNHNV and YYDKDF (reference sequence). Written as DNA, the CDR3 is TGTGTCACCAGCAGAGATCCGTACATCCAAGAGACCCAGTACTTC. It translates to CVTSRDPYIQETQYF.

The chain couples TRBV2 to TRBJ2-3; 7 bases align to TRBD1. Germline V gives CDR1 SNHLY, CDR2 FYNNEI. V lost 7 bases to trimming and J lost 2 bases; unmatched junction nucleotides: 6. This CDR3 contains 14 residues. DNA for the CDR3: TGTGCCAGCACCGTGACAGGGTTCACAGATACGCAGTATTTT. This codes for CASTVTGFTDTQYF.

This clonotype was seen a handful of times. V and J are TRBV3-1 and TRBJ2-1; D could derive from TRBD1 or TRBD2 (5 bases each). The V gene's germline CDR1 is LGHDT and CDR2 YNNKEL (reference sequence). The V end was cut by 5 bases, the J end by 6 bases, with 11 bases between. This CDR3 contains 13 residues. The CDR3 loop reads CASSAGTFNEQFF. The CDR3 DNA is TGTGCCAGCAGCGCCGGGACCTTCAATGAGCAGTTCTTC.